This T cell receptor (beta chain) was obtained from a study of cytomegalovirus exposure and HLA in healthy donors. General study results and limits: Further analysis was carried out later, and it showed several of the most significant clusters appearing linked to common viral pathogens. The study found most TCR sequences rare, yet found some public TCRs in many donors.

PCR involved 60 Vbeta and 13 Jbeta primers. The assay was immunoSEQ multiplex PCR, and TCRdb's table has in-frame clones only and misses some. This table holds 130,000 to 150,000 clones. With regard to this clone: Its antigen is unidentified.

Per germline, CDR1 KGHSH and CDR2 LQKENI. Trimming shortened V by 6 bases and J by 5 bases, and 7 bases separated the two germline ends. The CDR3 is 11 amino acids. The sequenced sample consisted of PBMCs. The origin of this receptor is a male donor in good health and CMV-seronegative. The rearrangement joins TRBV18 to TRBJ1-1; no firm D call. For the CDR3, the DNA is TGTGCCAGCTCTGAACAAACTGAAGCTTTCTTT. Translated: CASSEQTEAFF.